This entry lists 3 T cell receptor beta chains sequenced from one sample in a study of shared clonotypes between healthy human individuals. Repertoires were generated with immunoSEQ multiplex PCR, while TCRdb's copy carries only in-frame clones and drops some. The sample lists just over 2,000,000 clones, approximately 94% seen once, with 1% to 1.3% in the top ten. CD8 cells regarded as naive lacked CD45RO, were positively chosen for CCR7, and omitted terminally differentiated effector memory CD45RA+ cells. Material for sequencing was naive CD8+ T cells sorted from blood. Source of these receptors: a man aged 18 to 29 in good health.

J is TRBJ2-3 and V is TRBV30; 13 bases align to TRBD2. The CDR3 runs to 14 residues. CDR1 is GTSNPN and CDR2 is SVGIG in the germline V gene (reference sequence). V lost 5 bases, J lost 4 bases, and 3 bases stayed unmatched. This CDR3 reads CAWWTSGSADTQYF. In DNA form, the CDR3 reads TGTGCCTGGTGGACTAGCGGGAGTGCAGATACGCAGTATTTT.

CDR3 coding DNA: TGCGCCAGCAGCTCCGGGGCTAGCCTATGGGACGAGCAGTACTTC. Encoded protein: CASSSGASLWDEQYF. The rearrangement uses TRBV5-1 and TRBJ2-7; the D call may be TRBD1 or TRBD2 (5 bases each). The CDR3 extends over 15 amino acids. V was cut by 3 bases and J by 5 bases, with 18 bases left in between. The V gene's germline CDR1 is SGHRS and CDR2 YFSETQ.

The chain employs TRBV2 and TRBJ2-2; 11 bases are shared with TRBD1. This CDR3 has 13 residues. V gave up 6 bases and J gave up 6 bases; unmatched junction bases: 0. The germline V gene encodes CDR1 SNHLY and CDR2 FYNNEI. CDR3 bases: TGTGCCAGCAGGGGACAGGGGGCCGGGGAGCTGTTTTTT. Protein: CASRGQGAGELFF.